This T cell receptor beta chain was sequenced for a study of T cell responses to AZD1222 COVID-19 vaccine. Study-wide results and limits: Regions 160-218 and 743-854 dominated among vaccine-associated CD4 TCRs spanning spike.

Trimming removed 0 bases at V and 5 bases at J, with 8 bases between. CDR3 length: 14 amino acids. Germline-derived CDR1 and CDR2 are SGHRS and YFSETQ. Data came from immunoSEQ multiplex PCR; TCRdb stores just in-frame clones and leaves some out. The sample contains approximately 70,000 clones, around 88% of which appear only once. Comments on this clone: The antigen is unknown.

The chain uses TRBV5-1 and TRBJ2-2; D gene unclear. The clonotype comes from an adult who received the MenACWY meningococcal vaccine as a control. This material consisted of peripheral blood, taken 28 days after the second dose of the MenACWY control vaccine. The CDR3 DNA follows: TGCGCCAGCAGCTTGGAGGCGGATACCGGGGAGCTGTTTTTT. Translating it yields CASSLEADTGELFF.